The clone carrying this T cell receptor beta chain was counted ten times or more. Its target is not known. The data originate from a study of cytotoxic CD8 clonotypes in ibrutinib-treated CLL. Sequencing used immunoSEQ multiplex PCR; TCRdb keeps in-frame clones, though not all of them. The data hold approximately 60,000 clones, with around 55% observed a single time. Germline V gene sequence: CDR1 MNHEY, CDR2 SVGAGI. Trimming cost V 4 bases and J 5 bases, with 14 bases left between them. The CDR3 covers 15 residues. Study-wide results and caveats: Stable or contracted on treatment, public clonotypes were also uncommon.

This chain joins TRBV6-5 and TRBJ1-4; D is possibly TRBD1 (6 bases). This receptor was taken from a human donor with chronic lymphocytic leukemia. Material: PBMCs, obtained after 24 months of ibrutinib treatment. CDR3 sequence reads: CASSSGQPVNEKLFF. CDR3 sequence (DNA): TGTGCCAGCAGTTCCGGACAGCCAGTAAATGAAAAACTGTTTTTT.